A selection of T cell receptor beta chains follows, all from one sample in a study of cytomegalovirus exposure and HLA in healthy donors. Method: immunoSEQ multiplex PCR; TCRdb's copy keeps in-frame clones and lacks some. This table has about 90,000 clones, less than 85% appearing once. Sequenced input: PBMCs. The origin of the receptors is a man younger than 35 in good health and CMV-seronegative. Both conserved end residues are part of each CDR3. Fields, in order: clone size, D gene, V gene, J gene, CDR3 DNA, CDR3 protein. A D gene is named only where the DNA matches it firmly. Clone size is given for some rows only: seen once, a few or many times, or a class if the clone is expanded.

abundance: .; d_gene: .; v_gene: TRBV5-8; j_gene: TRBJ1-2; CDR3nt: TGTGCCAGCAGCCTTATGCGGACAAGCTTTAACTATGGCTACACCTTC; CDR3aa: CASSLMRTSFNYGYTF
abundance: .; d_gene: TRBD1; v_gene: TRBV7-6; j_gene: TRBJ1-3; CDR3nt: TGTGCCAGCAGCCCTGGGACAGGGATCGCTGGAAACACCATATATTTT; CDR3aa: CASSPGTGIAGNTIYF
abundance: .; d_gene: .; v_gene: TRBV13; j_gene: TRBJ2-5; CDR3nt: TGTGCCAGCAGCTTTACGAGCGAGTACCAAGAGACCCAGTACTTC; CDR3aa: CASSFTSEYQETQYF
abundance: .; d_gene: TRBD1; v_gene: TRBV7-9; j_gene: TRBJ1-2; CDR3nt: TGTGCCAGCAGCCCGCCGACAGGGGCGCCTCCCTATGGCTACACCTTC; CDR3aa: CASSPPTGAPPYGYTF
abundance: .; d_gene: TRBD2; v_gene: TRBV19; j_gene: TRBJ2-7; CDR3nt: TGTGCCAGTACGGTGGGACTAGGATTCCCCTACGAGCAGTACTTC; CDR3aa: CASTVGLGFPYEQYF
abundance: .; d_gene: TRBD2; v_gene: TRBV6-1; j_gene: TRBJ2-7; CDR3nt: TGTGCCAGCAGTGCCTACTCTGCGAGCGGGGTCGAGCAGTACTTC; CDR3aa: CASSAYSASGVEQYF
abundance: once; d_gene: .; v_gene: TRBV6-1; j_gene: TRBJ2-3; CDR3nt: TGTGCCAGCAGTGTAAGGTCAGGGACAGATACGCAGTATTTT; CDR3aa: CASSVRSGTDTQYF
abundance: .; d_gene: TRBD2; v_gene: TRBV7-2; j_gene: TRBJ2-1; CDR3nt: TGTGCCAGCAGCTTTATAGCGGGGCTTAACGATGAGCAGTTCTTC; CDR3aa: CASSFIAGLNDEQFF
abundance: .; d_gene: .; v_gene: TRBV7-9; j_gene: TRBJ1-1; CDR3nt: TGTGCCAGCAGCCGGAACAGGGAAGGCACTGAAGCTTTCTTT; CDR3aa: CASSRNREGTEAFF
abundance: .; d_gene: TRBD2; v_gene: TRBV9; j_gene: TRBJ2-7; CDR3nt: TGTGCCAGCAGCGTAGGTGCGGGAGGGACCTACGAGCAGTACTTC; CDR3aa: CASSVGAGGTYEQYF
abundance: .; d_gene: .; v_gene: TRBV2; j_gene: TRBJ2-1; CDR3nt: TGTGCCAGCAGTGTTGCCAAGGGGGGGCGCGATGAGCAGTTCTTC; CDR3aa: CASSVAKGGRDEQFF
abundance: .; d_gene: TRBD1; v_gene: TRBV4-1; j_gene: TRBJ1-1; CDR3nt: TGCGCCAGCAGCCAAGGGGACAGGGGGCATGGGGTCTTT; CDR3aa: CASSQGDRGHGVF
abundance: once; d_gene: .; v_gene: TRBV2; j_gene: TRBJ2-3; CDR3nt: TGTGCCAGCAGTAGCCAACCAGGGGGCACAGATACGCAGTATTTT; CDR3aa: CASSSQPGGTDTQYF
abundance: .; d_gene: TRBD1; v_gene: TRBV6-1; j_gene: TRBJ1-5; CDR3nt: TGTGCCAGCAGTGGGACAGGGGGCCGCAATCAGCCCCAGCATTTT; CDR3aa: CASSGTGGRNQPQHF
abundance: .; d_gene: .; v_gene: TRBV5-1; j_gene: TRBJ2-7; CDR3nt: TGCGCCAGCAGCCACTCAGGGTCCTCCTACGAGCAGTACTTC; CDR3aa: CASSHSGSSYEQYF
abundance: .; d_gene: .; v_gene: TRBV5-8; j_gene: TRBJ2-2; CDR3nt: TGTGCCAGCAGCTTGTGGCCCAACACCGGGGAGCTGTTTTTT; CDR3aa: CASSLWPNTGELFF
abundance: .; d_gene: .; v_gene: TRBV7-7; j_gene: TRBJ2-6; CDR3nt: TGTGCTAGCAGCCCGGGGGTCCCTGGGGCCAACGTCCTGACTTTC; CDR3aa: CASSPGVPGANVLTF
abundance: .; d_gene: .; v_gene: TRBV5-3; j_gene: TRBJ1-2; CDR3nt: TGTGCCAGAAGCGGAATTGACAAGACCTACACCTTC; CDR3aa: CARSGIDKTYTF
abundance: .; d_gene: .; v_gene: TRBV27; j_gene: TRBJ2-7; CDR3nt: TGTGCCAGCAGTTCGGGTCGGGGGTCCTACGAGCAGTACTTC; CDR3aa: CASSSGRGSYEQYF
abundance: once; d_gene: TRBD1; v_gene: TRBV7-9; j_gene: TRBJ2-1; CDR3nt: TGTGCCAGCAGGTCCGTCGGACAGGGGGTCCCCAATGAGCAGTTCTTC; CDR3aa: CASRSVGQGVPNEQFF
abundance: .; d_gene: TRBD2; v_gene: TRBV9; j_gene: TRBJ2-7; CDR3nt: TGTGCCAGCAGCGTTGGGACTAGCGGTACCTACGAGCAGTACTTC; CDR3aa: CASSVGTSGTYEQYF
abundance: few; d_gene: .; v_gene: TRBV29-1; j_gene: TRBJ2-7; CDR3nt: TGCAGCGTTGCAGGGGACTACGAGCAGTACTTC; CDR3aa: CSVAGDYEQYF
abundance: .; d_gene: TRBD1; v_gene: TRBV4-1; j_gene: TRBJ2-7; CDR3nt: TGCGCCAGCAGCCAAGGTGGGACAGGGGGTAACGAGCAGTACTTC; CDR3aa: CASSQGGTGGNEQYF
abundance: .; d_gene: .; v_gene: TRBV25-1; j_gene: TRBJ1-2; CDR3nt: TGTGCCAGCAACGACAGGACGGATGGCTACACCTTC; CDR3aa: CASNDRTDGYTF
abundance: .; d_gene: TRBD2; v_gene: TRBV19; j_gene: TRBJ2-2; CDR3nt: TGTGCCAGTAGGCCCCTAGCGGTGAGCGCCGGGGAGCTGTTTTTT; CDR3aa: CASRPLAVSAGELFF
abundance: .; d_gene: .; v_gene: TRBV5-3; j_gene: TRBJ2-3; CDR3nt: TGTGCCAGAGGCCCCCAGTCGGATACGCAGTATTTT; CDR3aa: CARGPQSDTQYF
abundance: .; d_gene: .; v_gene: TRBV5-1; j_gene: TRBJ2-7; CDR3nt: TGCGCCAGCAGCTTGGGGACAGTTTCCTACGAGCAGTACTTC; CDR3aa: CASSLGTVSYEQYF
abundance: once; d_gene: .; v_gene: TRBV4-3; j_gene: TRBJ1-1; CDR3nt: TGCGCCAGCAGCCAAGGCCCAACAGGGACCCCTATGAACACTGAAGCTTTCTTT; CDR3aa: CASSQGPTGTPMNTEAFF
abundance: .; d_gene: TRBD1; v_gene: TRBV27; j_gene: TRBJ1-2; CDR3nt: TGTGCCAGCAGTCCTAGACAGGGTTCATCTCCTTATGGCTACACCTTC; CDR3aa: CASSPRQGSSPYGYTF
abundance: .; d_gene: .; v_gene: TRBV5-1; j_gene: TRBJ2-2; CDR3nt: TGCGCCAGCAGCCCGCCCGGTAGGGGGAACACCGGGGAGCTGTTTTTT; CDR3aa: CASSPPGRGNTGELFF
abundance: .; d_gene: .; v_gene: TRBV10-2; j_gene: TRBJ2-4; CDR3nt: TGCGCCAGCAGTGAGCCCCTAGCCAAAAACATTCAGTACTTC; CDR3aa: CASSEPLAKNIQYF
abundance: .; d_gene: .; v_gene: TRBV4-2; j_gene: TRBJ1-2; CDR3nt: TGTGCCAGCAGCCCGACGGGGGGGCGAGATGGCTACACCTTC; CDR3aa: CASSPTGGRDGYTF